The T cell receptor beta chain described here comes from a study of early T cells in non-severe SARS-CoV-2 infection. Overall study context: Sequencing of unsorted whole blood was done on bulk RNA, leaving chains unpaired. Study-wide points: Matches to VDJdb favored anti-spike CD8 responses and missed private and CD4 specificities.

Unique molecular identifiers were affixed to single, distinct cDNA molecules. MiXCR, run by TCRdb on the 5' RACE reads, gives a single entry per CDR3 protein. The sample carries 25,000 to 35,000 distinct CDR3 sequences, about 4.9% recorded once. Many counts were recorded for this clonotype. What it binds is unknown. V lost 4 bases and J lost 1; bases outside the gene matches: 10. CDR3 length: 16 amino acids. From germline, CDR1 is MNHEY and CDR2 SMNVEV (reference sequence). This TCR came from an adult who was a healthcare worker with PCR-confirmed SARS-CoV-2 infection or an uninfected control (not recorded which). The chain links TRBV27 to TRBJ2-7; 7 bases line up with TRBD1. This sample comprised whole blood, obtained at baseline. CDR3 in DNA: TGTGCCAGCAGTTCCCTTCCCGAGACAGGGTCCTACGAGCAGTACTTC. Translating it yields CASSSLPETGSYEQYF.